This TCR beta chain was profiled in a study of metastatic and nonmetastatic thyroid tumors. Study-level findings and limits: Benign nodules reportedly had significantly lower TCR beta diversity than malignant thyroid tumors in blood and tumor.

None of the patients had undergone any treatment ahead of thyroid surgery. The V end was cut by 3 bases, the J end by 3 bases, with 13 bases between. The germline V gene encodes CDR1 SGHTS and CDR2 YDEGEE. The CDR3 has 14 residues. Regarding this clone: Its antigen is not identified.

TCRdb re-called clones from the PCR reads using MiXCR. Here the sample spans roughly 58,000 clones, under 5% being singletons. This chain joins TRBV5-8 and TRBJ2-7; TRBD1 is a possible D gene (8 bases). Sequencing was carried out using blood. This receptor was obtained from a female donor with papillary thyroid cancer or a benign thyroid nodule (not recorded which). Some clones in this sample may be carry-over from other donors' samples. CDR3 residues: CASSYNRGGYEQYF. CDR3 DNA: TGTGCCAGCAGCTACAACAGGGGGGGCTACGAGCAGTACTTC.